Reported below is one TCR beta chain. Primers: 60 Vbeta forward and 13 Jbeta reverse. Sequencing used immunoSEQ multiplex PCR; TCRdb keeps in-frame clones, though not all of them. The data show approximately 200,000 clones, less than 80% seen once. The sample is drawn from a study of cytomegalovirus exposure and HLA in healthy donors. CDR3 length: 15 amino acids. Trimming removed 5 bases from V and 0 bases from J, with 11 bases in between. Germline CDR1 and CDR2: SEHNR and FQNEAQ (reference sequence). This receptor was taken from a woman in her twenties or thirties in good health and CMV-seropositive. J is TRBJ1-3 and V is TRBV7-9; tentatively, D is TRBD1 (5 bases). Sequenced sample: PBMCs. CDR3 sequence: CASSTQGGSGNTIYF. CDR3 coding DNA: TGTGCCAGCAGCACTCAGGGAGGCTCTGGAAACACCATATATTTT.